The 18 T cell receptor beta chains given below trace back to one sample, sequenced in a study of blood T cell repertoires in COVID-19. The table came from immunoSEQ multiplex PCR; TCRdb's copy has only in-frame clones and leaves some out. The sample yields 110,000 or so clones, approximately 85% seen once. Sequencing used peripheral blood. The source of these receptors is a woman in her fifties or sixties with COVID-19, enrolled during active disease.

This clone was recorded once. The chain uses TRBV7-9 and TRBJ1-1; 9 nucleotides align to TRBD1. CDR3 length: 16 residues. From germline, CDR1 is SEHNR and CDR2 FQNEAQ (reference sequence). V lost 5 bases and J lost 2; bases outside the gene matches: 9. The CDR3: CASSRRGTGTNTEAFF. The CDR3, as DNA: TGTGCCAGCAGCCGAAGGGGGACAGGGACTAACACTGAAGCTTTCTTT.

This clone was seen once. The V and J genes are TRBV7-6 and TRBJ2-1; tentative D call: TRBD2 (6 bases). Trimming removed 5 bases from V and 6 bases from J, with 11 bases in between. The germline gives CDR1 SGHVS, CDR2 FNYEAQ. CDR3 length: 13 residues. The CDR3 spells CASSPSSGNEQFF. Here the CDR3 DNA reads TGTGCCAGCAGCCCCAGTAGCGGCAATGAGCAGTTCTTC. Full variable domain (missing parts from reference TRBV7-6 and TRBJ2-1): GAGVSQSPRYKVTKRGQDVALRCDPISGHVSLYWYRQALGQGPEFLTYFNYEAQQDKSGLPNDRFSAERPEGSISTLTIQRTEQRDSAMYRCASSPSSGNEQFFGPGTRLTVL.

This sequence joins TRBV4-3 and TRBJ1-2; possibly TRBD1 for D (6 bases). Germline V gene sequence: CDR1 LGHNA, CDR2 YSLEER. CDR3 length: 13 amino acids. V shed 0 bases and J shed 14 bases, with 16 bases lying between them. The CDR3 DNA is TGCGCCAGCAGCCAAGATTGGGACACTCCTCAGACCTTC. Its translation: CASSQDWDTPQTF.

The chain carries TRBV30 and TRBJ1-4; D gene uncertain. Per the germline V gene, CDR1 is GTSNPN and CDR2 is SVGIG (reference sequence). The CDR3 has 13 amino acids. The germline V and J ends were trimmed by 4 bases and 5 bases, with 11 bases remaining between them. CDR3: CAWNSRVNEKLFF. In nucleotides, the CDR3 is TGTGCCTGGAACTCTCGGGTGAATGAAAAACTGTTTTTT.

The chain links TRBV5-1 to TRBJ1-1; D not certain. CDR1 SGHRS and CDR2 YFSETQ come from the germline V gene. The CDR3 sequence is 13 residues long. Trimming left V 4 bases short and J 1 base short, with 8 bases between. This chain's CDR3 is CASSRAGNTEAFF. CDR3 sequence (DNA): TGCGCCAGCAGCCGGGCGGGGAACACTGAAGCTTTCTTT.

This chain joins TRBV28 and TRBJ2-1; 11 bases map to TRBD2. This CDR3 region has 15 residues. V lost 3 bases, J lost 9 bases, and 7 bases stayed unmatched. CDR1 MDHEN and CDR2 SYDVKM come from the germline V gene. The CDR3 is CASSFGASGGREQFF. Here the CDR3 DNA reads TGTGCCAGCAGTTTTGGTGCTAGCGGGGGGCGTGAGCAGTTCTTC. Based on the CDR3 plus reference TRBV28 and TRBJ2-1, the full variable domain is DVKVTQSSRYLVKRTGEKVFLECVQDMDHENMFWYRQDPGLGLRLIYFSYDVKMKEKGDIPEGYSVSREKKERFSLILESASTNQTSMYLCASSFGASGGREQFFGPGTRLTVL.

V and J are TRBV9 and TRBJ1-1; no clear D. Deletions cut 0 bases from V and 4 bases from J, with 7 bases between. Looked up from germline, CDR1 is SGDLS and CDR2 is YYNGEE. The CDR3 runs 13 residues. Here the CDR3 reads CASSVGDGTEAFF. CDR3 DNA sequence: TGTGCCAGCAGCGTAGGCGATGGCACTGAAGCTTTCTTT.

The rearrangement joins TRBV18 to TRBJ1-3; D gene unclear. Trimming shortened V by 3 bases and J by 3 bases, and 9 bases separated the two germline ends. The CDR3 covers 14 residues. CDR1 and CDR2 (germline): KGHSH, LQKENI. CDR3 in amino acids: CASSPTPVGNTIYF. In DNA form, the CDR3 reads TGTGCCAGCTCACCGACTCCTGTTGGAAACACCATATATTTT.

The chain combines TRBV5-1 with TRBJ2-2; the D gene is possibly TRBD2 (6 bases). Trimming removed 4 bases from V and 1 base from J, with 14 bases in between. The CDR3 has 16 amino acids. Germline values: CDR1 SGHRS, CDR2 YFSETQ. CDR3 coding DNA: TGCGCCAGCAGCCCCCGGGGTAGCGGGAACACCGGGGAGCTGTTTTTT. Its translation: CASSPRGSGNTGELFF.

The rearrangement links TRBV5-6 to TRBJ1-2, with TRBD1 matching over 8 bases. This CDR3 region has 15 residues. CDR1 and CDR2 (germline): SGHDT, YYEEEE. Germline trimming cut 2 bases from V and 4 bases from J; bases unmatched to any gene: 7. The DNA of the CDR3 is TGTGCCAGCAGCTTTCAGGACAGGGTTAGCTATGGCTACACCTTC. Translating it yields CASSFQDRVSYGYTF.

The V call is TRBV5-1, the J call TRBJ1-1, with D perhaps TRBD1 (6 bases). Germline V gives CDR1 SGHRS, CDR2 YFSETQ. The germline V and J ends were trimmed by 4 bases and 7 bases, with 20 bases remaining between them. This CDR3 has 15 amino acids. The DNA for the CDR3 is TGCGCCAGCAGCGCAACACCGGGACACCCACTTGAAGCTTTCTTT. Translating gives CASSATPGHPLEAFF. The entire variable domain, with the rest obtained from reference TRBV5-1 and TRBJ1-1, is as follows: KAGVTQTPRYLIKTRGQQVTLSCSPISGHRSVSWYQQTPGQGLQFLFEYFSETQRNKGNFPGRFSGRQFSNSRSEMNVSTLELGDSALYLCASSATPGHPLEAFFGQGTRLTVV.

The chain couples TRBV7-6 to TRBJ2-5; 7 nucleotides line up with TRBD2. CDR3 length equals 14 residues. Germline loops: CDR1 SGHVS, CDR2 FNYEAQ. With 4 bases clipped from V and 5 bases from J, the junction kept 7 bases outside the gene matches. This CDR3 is CASSWSGGGETQYF. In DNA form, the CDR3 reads TGTGCCAGCAGCTGGTCTGGGGGGGGTGAGACCCAGTACTTC. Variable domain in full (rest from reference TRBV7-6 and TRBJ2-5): GAGVSQSPRYKVTKRGQDVALRCDPISGHVSLYWYRQALGQGPEFLTYFNYEAQQDKSGLPNDRFSAERPEGSISTLTIQRTEQRDSAMYRCASSWSGGGETQYFGPGTRLLVL.

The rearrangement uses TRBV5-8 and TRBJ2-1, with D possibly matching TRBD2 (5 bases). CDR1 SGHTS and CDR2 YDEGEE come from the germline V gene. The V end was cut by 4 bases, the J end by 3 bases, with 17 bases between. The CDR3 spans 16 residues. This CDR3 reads CASSQLASSGYNEQFF. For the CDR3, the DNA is TGTGCCAGCAGCCAACTGGCTAGCTCAGGCTACAATGAGCAGTTCTTC. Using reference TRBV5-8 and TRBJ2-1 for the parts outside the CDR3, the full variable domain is EAGVTQSPTHLIKTRGQQATLRCSPISGHTSVYWYQQALGLGLQFLLWYDEGEERNRGNFPPRFSGRQFPNYSSELNVNALELEDSALYLCASSQLASSGYNEQFFGPGTRLTVL.

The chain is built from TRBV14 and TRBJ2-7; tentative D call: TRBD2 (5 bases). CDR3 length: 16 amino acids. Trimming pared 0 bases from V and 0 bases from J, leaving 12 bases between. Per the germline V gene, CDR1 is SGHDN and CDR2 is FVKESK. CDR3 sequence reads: CASSQDWRQYSYEQYF. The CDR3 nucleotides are TGTGCCAGCAGCCAAGATTGGAGGCAGTACTCCTACGAGCAGTACTTC.

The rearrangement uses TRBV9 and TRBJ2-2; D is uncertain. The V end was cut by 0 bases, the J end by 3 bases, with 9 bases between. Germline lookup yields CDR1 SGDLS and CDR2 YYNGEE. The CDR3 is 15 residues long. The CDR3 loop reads CASSVGRLHTGELFF. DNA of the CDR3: TGTGCCAGCAGCGTAGGACGACTTCACACCGGGGAGCTGTTTTTT.

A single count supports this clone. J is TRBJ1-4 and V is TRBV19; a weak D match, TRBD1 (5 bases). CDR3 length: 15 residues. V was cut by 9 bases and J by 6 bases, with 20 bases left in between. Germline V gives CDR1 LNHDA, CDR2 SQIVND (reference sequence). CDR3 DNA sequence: TGTGCCAGCGTGAACACCGGTGGAGGGGATGAAAAACTGTTTTTT. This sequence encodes CASVNTGGGDEKLFF.

The CDR3, as DNA: TGTGCCAGCAGCCTGTCGGGGGGATCGATTAACGGGGAGCTGTTTTTT. Its translation: CASSLSGGSINGELFF. The chain has TRBV7-3 and TRBJ2-2; 7 nucleotides align to TRBD2. After removal of 5 bases from V and 7 bases from J, the junction contained 13 bases not matched to a gene. This CDR3 region has 16 residues. CDR1 and CDR2 (germline): SGHTA, FQGTGA.

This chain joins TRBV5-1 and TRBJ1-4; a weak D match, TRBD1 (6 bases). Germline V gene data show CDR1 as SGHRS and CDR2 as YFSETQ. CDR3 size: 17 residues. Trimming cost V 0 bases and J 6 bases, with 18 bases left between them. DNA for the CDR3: TGCGCCAGCAGCTTGGCTGGGAGGGGGGACGCCCATGAAAAACTGTTTTTT. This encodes CASSLAGRGDAHEKLFF.